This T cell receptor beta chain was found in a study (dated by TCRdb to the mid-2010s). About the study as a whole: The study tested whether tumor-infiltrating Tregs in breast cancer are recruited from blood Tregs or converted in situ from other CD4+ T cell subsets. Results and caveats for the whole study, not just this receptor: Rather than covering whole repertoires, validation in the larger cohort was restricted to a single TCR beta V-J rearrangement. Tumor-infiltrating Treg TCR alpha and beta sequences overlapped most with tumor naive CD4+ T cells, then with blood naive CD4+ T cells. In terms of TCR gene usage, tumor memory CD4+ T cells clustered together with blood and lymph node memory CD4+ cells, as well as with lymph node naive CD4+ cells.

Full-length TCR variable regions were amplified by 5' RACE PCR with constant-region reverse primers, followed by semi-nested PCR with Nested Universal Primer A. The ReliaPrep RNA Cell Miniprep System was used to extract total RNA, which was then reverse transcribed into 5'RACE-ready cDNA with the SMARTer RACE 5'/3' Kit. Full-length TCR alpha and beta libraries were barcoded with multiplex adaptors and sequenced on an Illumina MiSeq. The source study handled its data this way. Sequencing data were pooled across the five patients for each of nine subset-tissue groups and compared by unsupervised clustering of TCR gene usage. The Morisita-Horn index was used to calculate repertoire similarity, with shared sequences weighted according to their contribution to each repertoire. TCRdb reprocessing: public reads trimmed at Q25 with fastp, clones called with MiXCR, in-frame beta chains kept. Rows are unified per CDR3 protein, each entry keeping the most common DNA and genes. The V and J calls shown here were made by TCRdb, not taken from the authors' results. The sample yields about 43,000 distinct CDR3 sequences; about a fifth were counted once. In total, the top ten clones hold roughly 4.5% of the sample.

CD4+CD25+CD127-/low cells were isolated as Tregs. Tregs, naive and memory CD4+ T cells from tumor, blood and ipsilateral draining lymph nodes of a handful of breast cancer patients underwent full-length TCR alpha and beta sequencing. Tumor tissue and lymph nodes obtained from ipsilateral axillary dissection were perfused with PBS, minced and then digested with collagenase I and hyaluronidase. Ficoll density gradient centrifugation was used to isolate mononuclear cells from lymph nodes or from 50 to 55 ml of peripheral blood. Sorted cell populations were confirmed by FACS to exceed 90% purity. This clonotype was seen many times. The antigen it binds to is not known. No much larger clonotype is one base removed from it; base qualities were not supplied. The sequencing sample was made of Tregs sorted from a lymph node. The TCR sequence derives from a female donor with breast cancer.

The CDR3 corresponds to CASSLGREAKLTDTQYF. The DNA reads TGTGCCAGCAGTTTAGGGCGGGAGGCGAAACTCACAGATACGCAGTATTTT. The chain is assembled from TRBV12-3 or TRBV12-4 and TRBJ2-3; 8 bases in between match TRBD2. V and J are trimmed by 1 base and 2 bases, and the gene matches miss 8 bases of the junction. There are 17 amino acids in the CDR3, from cysteine to phenylalanine inclusive. CDR3 DNA is the only sequence kept; it has 51 bases, read in frame from the first base.